This is a list of T cell receptor beta chains from one sample in a study of blood T cell repertoires in COVID-19. Produced via immunoSEQ multiplex PCR; TCRdb's table is partial and in-frame only. The table shows about 73,000 clones, with 75% to 90% occurring only once. The sequencing sample was made of peripheral blood. These receptor sequences come from an older man with active or convalescent COVID-19. CDR3s include the opening cysteine and the closing phenylalanine or tryptophan. A D gene is named only where the DNA matches it firmly. Not all rows give a size; the values are once, few, many and, for expanded clones, a class.

size	V	D	J	CDR3	DNA
.	TRBV7-8	.	TRBJ2-2	CASTVPKGRDTGELFF	TGTGCCAGCACCGTCCCCAAAGGCAGGGACACCGGGGAGCTGTTTTTT
.	TRBV5-6	TRBD1	TRBJ2-1	CASSPMTGNNEQFF	TGTGCCAGCAGCCCAATGACAGGGAACAATGAGCAGTTCTTC
.	TRBV5-4	.	TRBJ2-3	CASSSEAGTDTQYF	TGTGCCAGCAGCTCCGAAGCTGGCACAGATACGCAGTATTTT
.	TRBV18	TRBD2	TRBJ2-7	CASSPPPGGRAAEQYF	TGTGCCAGCTCACCACCCCCCGGCGGGAGGGCCGCCGAGCAGTACTTC
.	TRBV30	TRBD2	TRBJ2-7	CAWSVGGSKRKQYF	TGTGCCTGGAGTGTCGGGGGGAGTAAGCGAAAGCAGTACTTC
.	TRBV29-1	TRBD2	TRBJ2-5	CSVEDLGLAVLETQYF	TGCAGCGTTGAAGATCTGGGACTAGCCGTTTTGGAGACCCAGTACTTC
.	TRBV11-3	.	TRBJ1-1	CASSLRVTNTEAFF	TGTGCCAGCAGCTTGAGGGTGACGAACACTGAAGCTTTCTTT
.	TRBV30	TRBD1	TRBJ1-4	CAWSWTGESFSEKLFF	TGTGCCTGGAGTTGGACAGGGGAAAGCTTTAGTGAAAAACTGTTTTTT
.	TRBV11-3	.	TRBJ2-7	CASSLALAHSEQYF	TGTGCCAGCAGCTTAGCGCTAGCGCACTCCGAGCAGTACTTC
once	TRBV20-1	.	TRBJ1-2	CSASGQNYGYTF	TGCAGTGCTAGTGGACAGAACTATGGCTACACCTTC
.	TRBV2	TRBD2	TRBJ2-7	CASRLRGAGASGSREQYF	TGTGCCAGCCGTCTAAGGGGGGCCGGGGCTAGCGGGAGTAGAGAGCAGTACTTC
few	TRBV24-1	TRBD1	TRBJ2-3	CATSDFGQGTDTQYF	TGTGCCACCAGTGATTTCGGACAGGGGACGGATACGCAGTATTTT
.	TRBV7-8	TRBD1	TRBJ1-5	CASSRDRAYQPQHF	TGTGCCAGCAGCCGAGACAGGGCATATCAGCCCCAGCATTTT
.	TRBV5-1	TRBD1	TRBJ2-5	CASGEQGNQETQYF	TGCGCCAGCGGAGAACAGGGGAACCAAGAGACCCAGTACTTC
few	TRBV27	TRBD1	TRBJ1-1	CASSFRQGGTEAFF	TGTGCCAGCAGTTTCCGACAGGGGGGTACTGAAGCTTTCTTT
.	TRBV18	TRBD1	TRBJ2-3	CASSPIITKGTGNATQYF	TGTGCCAGCTCACCGATCATCACAAAGGGGACAGGGAACGCCACGCAGTATTTT
.	TRBV27	.	TRBJ2-7	CASSFAQGGYEQYF	TGTGCCAGCAGTTTCGCCCAGGGAGGTTACGAGCAGTACTTC
.	TRBV28	.	TRBJ2-2	CASSFIYSPGELFF	TGTGCCAGCAGTTTCATTTATAGCCCCGGGGAGCTGTTTTTT
.	TRBV19	.	TRBJ1-4	CASSYNLNEKLFF	TGTGCCAGTAGTTACAACCTCAATGAAAAACTGTTTTTT
.	TRBV28	.	TRBJ2-7	CASSLGGGSGEQYF	TGTGCCAGCAGTCTAGGGGGGGGATCCGGCGAGCAGTACTTC
.	TRBV11-2	.	TRBJ2-1	CASSLDSLGGEQFF	TGTGCCAGCAGCTTAGATTCCCTAGGTGGTGAGCAGTTCTTC
.	TRBV5-8	.	TRBJ1-4	CASSLTGSPEEKLFF	TGTGCCAGCAGCTTAACAGGGAGCCCGGAGGAAAAACTGTTTTTT
.	TRBV6-5	TRBD1	TRBJ2-7	CASSPWTGEYEQYF	TGTGCCAGCAGTCCGTGGACAGGGGAATACGAGCAGTACTTC
.	TRBV7-2	TRBD2	TRBJ2-7	CASSPASSGGTYEQYF	TGTGCCAGCAGTCCCGCGTCAAGCGGGGGAACCTACGAGCAGTACTTC
.	TRBV29-1	.	TRBJ2-7	CSVMLAPHEQYF	TGCAGCGTCATGCTAGCTCCGCACGAGCAGTACTTC
.	TRBV19	TRBD1	TRBJ1-2	CASTATGERYGYTF	TGTGCCAGTACCGCGACAGGGGAGAGGTATGGCTACACCTTC
once	TRBV5-4	.	TRBJ2-3	CASRGDSGTDTQYF	TGTGCCAGCAGGGGGGACTCAGGCACAGATACGCAGTATTTT
.	TRBV5-1	TRBD1	TRBJ1-6	CARLGRGQWYNSPLHF	TGCGCCAGGCTTGGCAGGGGGCAGTGGTATAATTCACCCCTCCACTTT
once	TRBV27	TRBD1	TRBJ1-4	CASSPRGPWEKLFF	TGTGCCAGCAGTCCAAGGGGGCCGTGGGAAAAACTGTTTTTT
.	TRBV5-6	.	TRBJ2-6	CASSWWSSGANVLTF	TGTGCCAGCAGCTGGTGGAGCTCTGGGGCCAACGTCCTGACTTTC
.	TRBV4-1	.	TRBJ1-3	CASSQRATEGAGNTIYF	TGCGCCAGCAGCCAAAGGGCCACCGAGGGGGCTGGAAACACCATATATTTT
.	TRBV7-2	TRBD2	TRBJ2-5	CASSPRSSGVETQYF	TGTGCCAGCAGCCCGAGGTCTAGCGGGGTGGAGACCCAGTACTTC
.	TRBV5-1	.	TRBJ1-4	CASSLTPNEKLFF	TGCGCCAGCAGCTTGACACCGAATGAAAAACTGTTTTTT
.	TRBV5-1	TRBD2	TRBJ2-7	CASSTGLAGSQYF	TGCGCCAGCAGCACCGGACTAGCGGGCAGTCAGTACTTC
.	TRBV3-1/TRBV3-2	TRBD1	TRBJ2-7	CASSPDRVRQYF	TGTGCCAGCAGCCCGGACAGGGTAAGGCAGTACTTC
.	TRBV14	TRBD1	TRBJ1-2	CASSQGTLIPGTGEEDNYGYTF	TGTGCCAGCAGCCAAGGGACCCTTATACCCGGGACAGGAGAGGAAGATAACTATGGCTACACCTTC
.	TRBV5-1	.	TRBJ2-5	CASSLASLDGETQYF	TGCGCCAGCAGCTTGGCCAGTCTAGATGGGGAGACCCAGTACTTC
once	TRBV6-2/TRBV6-3	TRBD1	TRBJ2-6	CASSGTGAGANVLTF	TGTGCCAGCAGTGGGACAGGGGCTGGGGCCAACGTCCTGACTTTC
.	TRBV7-9	.	TRBJ2-6	CASSPRGSGANVLTF	TGTGCCAGCAGCCCACGGGGCTCTGGGGCCAACGTCCTGACTTTC
.	TRBV2	.	TRBJ1-5	CASSDRVGGWRNQPQHF	TGTGCCAGCAGTGACAGGGTGGGGGGTTGGCGCAATCAGCCCCAGCATTTT